This TCR beta chain was captured in a study of T cells in Graves' hyperthyroidism and ophthalmopathy. There were TCR beta CDR3 regions amplified from RNA transcripts. With the HTBI primer set, the TCR CDR3 went through a first round of RT-PCR. A single record per CDR3 protein comes from TCRdb applying MiXCR to the multiplex PCR reads. Of 530,000 or so distinct CDR3 sequences listed, around a quarter are singletons. The table lists this clonotype with many counts. Uncontrolled infection, other autoimmune disease, pregnancy or lactation disqualified patients from enrolment. On the basis of clinical symptoms, serum thyroxine and TRAb, thyroid ultrasound and orbital computed tomography, diagnoses were made. The CDR3 contains 14 residues. Germline CDR1 and CDR2: PRHDT and FYEKMQ (reference sequence). Trimming removed 1 base from V and 4 bases from J, with 11 bases in between.

This TCR was recovered from a woman aged 25 to 39 with Graves' ophthalmopathy. What was sequenced was blood. The chain carries TRBV13 and TRBJ2-7; tentative D call: TRBD1 (6 bases). CDR3 coding DNA: TGTGCCAGCAGCTTAGCAGGGGAAGGGTACGAGCAGTACTTC. It encodes CASSLAGEGYEQYF.